This T cell receptor (beta chain) was captured in a study of beta chain features in type 1 diabetes. Study results and caveats: VDJ junctions in type 1 diabetes patients carried more deletions and fewer insertions.

The CDR3 is 17 amino acids. Germline values: CDR1 SGHDT, CDR2 YYEEEE. J lost 3 bases, V lost 4 bases, and 12 bases had no gene match. This clone was seen a handful of times. The antigen remains undetermined. As every portion of the isolated RNA was reverse transcribed, the sequencing read expressed TCRB transcripts. Repertoires were generated with immunoSEQ multiplex PCR, while TCRdb's copy carries only in-frame clones and drops some. The repertoire consists of under 550,000 clones, with roughly 10% occurring once and the leading ten covering approximately 0.045%. A CD45RO/CCR7/CD25/CD127/CD95/CD27 panel sorted naive, central memory, regulatory and stem cell-like memory CD4+ cells. Purity of each sorted population was above 98%.

This sequence originates from a woman aged 18 to 35 in good health. The chain is built from TRBV5-6 and TRBJ2-3; 9 nucleotides line up with TRBD2. Sample: naive CD4+ T cells from blood. The CDR3 loop reads CASSPRWVAGATDTQYF. The DNA for the CDR3 is TGTGCCAGCAGCCCCCGTTGGGTAGCGGGGGCAACAGATACGCAGTATTTT.